This section outlines one T cell receptor beta chain sequence together with its context. Antigen specificity is unknown. Researchers report immunoSEQ v3.0 was run at survey level. Sequencing had a target that covered roughly 35,000-55,000 T-cell genomes per sample. Sequencing was performed with immunoSEQ multiplex PCR; in TCRdb, only in-frame clones are kept and a portion is missing. The table lists 25,000 to 30,000 clones, about 85% of them singletons, with under 5.5% in the top ten. These data belong to a study of long-term antiretroviral therapy in people with HIV. Study-wide results and limits: Repertoire dominance by clones expanded before ART was seen at all time points. Versus controls, repertoires in people with HIV had narrower CDR3 length ranges.

At minimum, one pre-ART and two post-ART PBMC samples were obtained from each donor. The sample consisted of unsorted PBMCs, taken just over 2.6 years after starting antiretroviral therapy. This TCR was sampled from a man aged 35 to 55 with HIV.

In nucleotides, the CDR3 is TGCGCCAGCAGAGGGGCAGACGCAAGCTACACCTTC. This gives the protein CASRGADASYTF. The V and J genes are TRBV5-1 and TRBJ1-2, with a tentative D call TRBD1 (5 bases). Germline CDR1 SGHRS, CDR2 YFSETQ. The CDR3 is made up of 12 amino acids. V lost 5 bases to trimming and J lost 9 bases, with 14 bases between them.